This TCR beta chain was sequenced during a study of vaccination effects on CD4 cells after COVID-19. Study as a whole: Two-dose vaccination with either BNT162b2 or mRNA-1273 was given to the participants. Study-wide points: New vaccine-induced clones were the main type among post-vaccine spike-reactive clones in convalescents. Late after vaccination, infection- and vaccine-induced clones showed marked clonal contraction.

CDR1 and CDR2 from the germline V gene are SNHLY and FYNNEI. The CDR3 spans 15 residues. V was clipped by 5 bases and J by 6 bases; unmatched bases: 11. In the ViraFEST assay, antigen-specific CD4+ clonotypes were identified by expansion after peptide-pool stimulation. Cells that had been cultured for 10 days were the source of isolated CD4+ T cells. The person's infection with SARS-CoV-2, confirmed by PCR, took place between March and December 2020. About this clone: The antigen remains undetermined.

The data were produced by immunoSEQ multiplex PCR, yet TCRdb's version contains in-frame clones alone and is incomplete. This sample has 42,000 or so clones, with about three quarters found just once. The specimen was CD4+ T cells from PBMCs cultured with a peptide pool, collected before COVID-19 vaccination. The chain recombines TRBV2 with TRBJ2-7; 9 bases fit TRBD2. This sequence was found in a human donor who had a prior SARS-CoV-2 infection. The CDR3 here is CASSRVAGAPGEQYF. In DNA, the CDR3 is TGTGCCAGCAGTCGAGTAGCGGGGGCCCCCGGCGAGCAGTACTTC.